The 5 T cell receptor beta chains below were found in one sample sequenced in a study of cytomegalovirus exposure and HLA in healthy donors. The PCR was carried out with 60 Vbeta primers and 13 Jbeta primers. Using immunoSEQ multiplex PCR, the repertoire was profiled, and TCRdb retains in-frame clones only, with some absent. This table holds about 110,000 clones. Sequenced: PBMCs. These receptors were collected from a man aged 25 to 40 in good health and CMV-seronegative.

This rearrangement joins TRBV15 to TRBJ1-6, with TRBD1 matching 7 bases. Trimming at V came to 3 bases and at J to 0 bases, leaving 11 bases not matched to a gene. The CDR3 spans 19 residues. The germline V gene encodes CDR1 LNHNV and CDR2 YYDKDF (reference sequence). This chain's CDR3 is CATSSRDSPRSSYNSPLHF. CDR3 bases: TGTGCCACCAGCAGCCGGGACAGTCCCCGGAGCTCCTATAATTCACCCCTCCACTTT. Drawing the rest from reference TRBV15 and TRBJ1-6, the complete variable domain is DAMVIQNPRYQVTQFGKPVTLSCSQTLNHNVMYWYQQKSSQAPKLLFHYYDKDFNNEADTPDNFQSRRPNTSFCFLDIRSPGLGDTAMYLCATSSRDSPRSSYNSPLHFGNGTRLTVT.

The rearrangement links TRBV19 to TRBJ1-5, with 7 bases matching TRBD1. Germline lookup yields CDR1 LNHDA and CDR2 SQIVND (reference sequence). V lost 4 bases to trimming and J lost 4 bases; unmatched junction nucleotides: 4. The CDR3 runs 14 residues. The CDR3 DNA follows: TGTGCCAGTAGTACGGGACAGTTTAATCAGCCCCAGCATTTT. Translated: CASSTGQFNQPQHF.

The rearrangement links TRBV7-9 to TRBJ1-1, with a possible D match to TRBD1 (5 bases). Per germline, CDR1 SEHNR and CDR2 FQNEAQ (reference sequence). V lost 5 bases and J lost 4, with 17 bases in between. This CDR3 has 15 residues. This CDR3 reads CASSPFVGEGTEAFF. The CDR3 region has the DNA TGTGCCAGCAGCCCGTTCGTGGGGGAGGGCACTGAAGCTTTCTTT.

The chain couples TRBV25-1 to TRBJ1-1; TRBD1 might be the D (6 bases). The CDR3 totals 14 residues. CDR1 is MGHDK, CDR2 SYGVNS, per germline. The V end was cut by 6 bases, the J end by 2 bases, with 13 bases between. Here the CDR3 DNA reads TGTGCCAGCAGCCCCGGACAGCAAAACACTGAAGCTTTCTTT. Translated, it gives CASSPGQQNTEAFF.

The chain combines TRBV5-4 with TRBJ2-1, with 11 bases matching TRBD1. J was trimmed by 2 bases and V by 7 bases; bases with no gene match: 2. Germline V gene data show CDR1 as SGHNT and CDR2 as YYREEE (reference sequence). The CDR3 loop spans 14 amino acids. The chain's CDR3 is CASWTGGAYNEQFF. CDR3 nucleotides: TGTGCCAGCTGGACAGGGGGCGCCTACAATGAGCAGTTCTTC.